These 24 T cell receptor beta chains came from one sample sequenced in a study of CD8+ T cells in alopecia areata. cDNA prepared by RNA extraction and subsequent reverse transcription served as the template for sequencing. Data came from immunoSEQ multiplex PCR; TCRdb stores just in-frame clones and leaves some out. The table lists some 170,000 clones, about 63% of them singletons, with 14% to 15% in the top ten. The sequencing here drew on CD4+ T cells sorted from blood, taken at week 0. These receptors were taken from a human donor with alopecia areata.

This clone turned up a few times. This chain connects TRBV30 to TRBJ2-7; TRBD1 or TRBD2 may be the D gene (5 bases each). Germline CDR1 reads GTSNPN; CDR2 reads SVGIG (reference sequence). There are 13 residues in the CDR3. V shed 5 bases and J shed 9 bases, with 20 bases lying between them. CDR3 in DNA: TGTGCCTGGGCCCCGGGGCAGCAGAATGGGCAGTACTTC. It yields the protein CAWAPGQQNGQYF.

The CDR3 reads CSVSGTVNTEAFF. CDR3 sequence (DNA): TGCAGCGTCTCCGGGACGGTGAACACTGAAGCTTTCTTT. The chain carries TRBV29-1 and TRBJ1-1, with D possibly matching TRBD1 (5 bases). V lost 6 bases and J lost 0, with 11 bases in between. The CDR3 loop spans 13 amino acids. Germline loops: CDR1 SQVTM, CDR2 ANQGSEA.

This chain uses TRBV9 with TRBJ2-7, with 11 bases that match TRBD1. The CDR3 length is 17 residues. Looked up from germline, CDR1 is SGDLS and CDR2 is YYNGEE. J lost 5 bases, V lost 3 bases, and 13 bases had no gene match. The CDR3 DNA reads TGTGCCAGCAGCGGAGCGCGCCTGGGACAGGGGGTGCACGAGCAGTACTTC. This translates into CASSGARLGQGVHEQYF.

This chain joins TRBV6-6 and TRBJ1-2, with D unresolved. CDR3 length: 14 amino acids. Germline CDR1 MNHNY, CDR2 SVGAGI (reference sequence). V lost 0 bases to trimming and J lost 5 bases, with 10 bases between them. The CDR3 sequence: CASSYSARLYGYTF. CDR3 nucleotide sequence: TGTGCCAGCAGTTACTCGGCCAGATTATATGGCTACACCTTC.

The V and J genes are TRBV6-6 and TRBJ2-7, with D possibly TRBD1 on 6 matching bases. Trimming cost V 7 bases and J 4 bases, with 14 bases left between them. Germline V gives CDR1 MNHNY, CDR2 SVGAGI (reference sequence). This CDR3 region has 13 residues. The CDR3 sequence is CASTPGQTYEQYF. In DNA, the CDR3 is TGTGCCAGCACCCCAGGACAGACATACGAGCAGTACTTC.

This clone has only a few counts. CDR3 DNA sequence: TGTGCCAGCAGTGAGGACAGTACCTACGAGCAGTACTTC. Translating gives CASSEDSTYEQYF. The chain uses TRBV5-6 and TRBJ2-7; weak D call: TRBD1 (6 bases). Germline CDR1 SGHDT, CDR2 YYEEEE. The CDR3 has 13 amino acids. V lost 5 bases, J lost 2 bases, and 11 bases lay in between.

The chain has TRBV25-1 and TRBJ1-6, with TRBD1 as a possible D gene (5 bases). V lost 1 base and J 9 bases, leaving 13 bases between the germline ends. This CDR3 is 15 amino acids long. Germline lookup yields CDR1 MGHDK and CDR2 SYGVNS. The CDR3: CASSESPGGGSPLHF. As DNA, the CDR3 is TGTGCCAGCAGTGAATCTCCCGGGGGGGGTTCACCCCTCCACTTT.

The sample holds one count of this clone. The rearrangement joins TRBV4-1 to TRBJ1-2; D unclear. The germline gives CDR1 MGHRA, CDR2 YSYEKL. With 1 base removed from V and 0 bases from J, the gap between germline ends came to 18 bases. The CDR3 covers 18 residues. This CDR3 reads CASSQVPGQAPANYGYTF. The CDR3, as DNA: TGCGCCAGCAGCCAAGTCCCTGGGCAGGCTCCCGCTAACTATGGCTACACCTTC.

As DNA, the CDR3 is TGTGCCTGGAGTGTTTCTGGGACAGCCAAAAACATTCAGTACTTC. This sequence encodes CAWSVSGTAKNIQYF. V is TRBV30 and J is TRBJ2-4; D tentatively reads TRBD1 or TRBD2 (5 bases each). Germline lookup yields CDR1 GTSNPN and CDR2 SVGIG (reference sequence). The V and J ends lost 0 bases and 0 bases respectively, with 9 bases between them. The CDR3 length is 15 residues.

This clone has a handful of counts. The rearrangement uses TRBV13 and TRBJ2-2, with a weak D call TRBD2 (5 bases). The CDR3 contains 16 residues. Germline values: CDR1 PRHDT, CDR2 FYEKMQ (reference sequence). Trimming pared 6 bases from V and 3 bases from J, leaving 17 bases between. The CDR3 loop is CASRLGTGRDTGELFF. Here the CDR3 DNA reads TGTGCCAGCAGATTGGGCACGGGAAGGGACACCGGGGAGCTGTTTTTT.

V usage is TRBV10-3 and J usage is TRBJ1-5, with D possibly being TRBD1 (5 bases). Trimming removed 5 bases at V and 2 bases at J, with 10 bases between. The germline V gene encodes CDR1 ENHRY and CDR2 SYGVKD. This CDR3 contains 14 residues. The CDR3 DNA reads as TGTGCCATCAGTAGGGGAATGGGCAATCAGCCCCAGCATTTT. Translation gives CAISRGMGNQPQHF.

Note on this clone: In the same sample, other DNA sequences code for this CDR3. The CDR3 DNA is TGCGCCAGCAGCTTGGATAGGGGTAGCAATCAGCCCCAGCATTTT. Protein sequence: CASSLDRGSNQPQHF. The rearrangement joins TRBV5-1 to TRBJ1-5; D possibly corresponds to TRBD1 (5 bases). V was trimmed by 0 bases and J by 0 bases, leaving 7 bases between them. The CDR3 runs 15 residues. CDR1 and CDR2 from the germline V gene are SGHRS and YFSETQ.

The CDR3 sequence is CASSTWTGSYGYTF. The DNA of the CDR3 is TGTGCCAGCAGTACGTGGACAGGGAGCTATGGCTACACCTTC. This chain uses TRBV6-5 with TRBJ1-2; 8 nucleotides match TRBD1. CDR3 size: 14 residues. Trimming at V came to 5 bases and at J to 4 bases, leaving 6 bases not matched to a gene. CDR1 is MNHEY and CDR2 is SVGAGI in the germline V gene.

This clone appeared once. The gene calls are TRBV29-1 and TRBJ2-7, with no clear D. Germline-derived CDR1 and CDR2 are SQVTM and ANQGSEA. V gave up 6 bases and J gave up 3 bases, with 18 bases separating them. The CDR3 spans 14 residues. The CDR3 nucleotides read TGCAGCGTCGCCAGGAGAAATGTTCTCTACGAGCAGTACTTC. Its translation: CSVARRNVLYEQYF.

The J gene is TRBJ1-4, the V gene TRBV25-1; no definite D call. Germline values: CDR1 MGHDK, CDR2 SYGVNS. V lost 2 bases, J lost 1 base, and 11 bases lay in between. The CDR3 length is 16 residues. CDR3 sequence: CASSEAGSLTNEKLFF. As DNA, the CDR3 is TGTGCCAGCAGTGAAGCGGGCAGCCTAACTAATGAAAAACTGTTTTTT.

This clone was recorded a few times. The rearrangement joins TRBV13 to TRBJ2-3; possible D gene TRBD1, 6 bases. Trimming removed 5 bases from V and 4 bases from J, with 25 bases in between. This CDR3 has 18 residues. Germline-derived CDR1 and CDR2 are PRHDT and FYEKMQ (reference sequence). In nucleotides, the CDR3 is TGTGCCAGCAGCCCAACAGGGTTTAACACTGCACGGGCAGATACGCAGTATTTT. Translation gives CASSPTGFNTARADTQYF.

This clone was detected only once. The rearrangement links TRBV6-5 to TRBJ1-2; D not certain. From germline, CDR1 is MNHEY and CDR2 SVGAGI. The CDR3 has 15 residues. V was pared by 8 bases and J by 0 bases, with 16 bases between. The CDR3 nucleotides read TGTGCCAGCCGCCCCGCGGGAGGAGCTAACTATGGCTACACCTTC. This gives the protein CASRPAGGANYGYTF.

J is TRBJ1-2 and V is TRBV7-8; possible D gene TRBD1, 5 bases. Germline CDR1 reads SGHVS; CDR2 reads FQNEAQ. CDR3 length equals 15 residues. The V gene lost 7 bases and the J gene lost 3 bases, with 18 bases spanning the gap. The CDR3 sequence is CASTPGGGSDYGYTF. Written as DNA, the CDR3 is TGTGCCAGCACCCCTGGGGGGGGAAGCGACTATGGCTACACCTTC.

This clone came up a few times. The rearrangement joins TRBV5-1 to TRBJ1-2; D may be TRBD1 (6 bases). Trimming left V 5 bases short and J 6 bases short, with 14 bases between. This CDR3 contains 13 residues. CDR1 SGHRS and CDR2 YFSETQ come from the germline V gene. The CDR3: CASRSGVRDGYTF. The CDR3 region has the DNA TGCGCCAGCAGATCAGGGGTGAGGGATGGCTACACCTTC.

The rearrangement joins TRBV30 to TRBJ1-1; perhaps TRBD1 as D (6 bases). CDR3 length: 15 amino acids. Trimming took off 2 bases at V and 5 bases at J, with 18 bases between the two ends. Germline CDR1 is GTSNPN and CDR2 is SVGIG (reference sequence). CDR3 residues: CAWSRGQGSGTEAFF. As DNA, the CDR3 is TGTGCCTGGAGTCGAGGTCAGGGGTCGGGAACTGAAGCTTTCTTT.

The rearrangement uses TRBV7-9 and TRBJ2-4; 7 bases line up with TRBD2. This CDR3 contains 13 residues. Germline CDR1 is SEHNR and CDR2 is FQNEAQ (reference sequence). V dropped 5 bases and J dropped 9; count of bases not matched to a gene: 7. CDR3 sequence: CASSRRGDGIQYF. The CDR3 region has the DNA TGTGCCAGCAGCCGCCGGGGGGACGGCATTCAGTACTTC.

This clone showed up just once. The V gene is TRBV29-1, the J gene TRBJ2-3; 11 bases are shared with TRBD1. V was clipped by 3 bases and J by 5 bases; unmatched bases: 7. The CDR3 is made up of 15 amino acids. The germline V gene has CDR1 SQVTM and CDR2 ANQGSEA. CDR3 in DNA: TGCAGCGTTGAGCGGACAGGGGGCAATGGAGATACGCAGTATTTT. Translated, it gives CSVERTGGNGDTQYF.

In DNA form, the CDR3 reads TGTGCCAGCTCACCATCGGGAAATAGCAATCAGCCCCAGCATTTT. Encoded protein: CASSPSGNSNQPQHF. This rearrangement joins TRBV18 to TRBJ1-5; D unresolved. The CDR3 is 15 residues long. Trimming took off 2 bases at V and 0 bases at J, with 8 bases between the two ends. Germline V gene sequence: CDR1 KGHSH, CDR2 LQKENI.

This clone was observed once. The chain has TRBV27 and TRBJ1-1; D is ambiguous. Germline loops: CDR1 MNHEY, CDR2 SMNVEV (reference sequence). V dropped 6 bases and J dropped 7 bases, with 21 bases sitting between them. The CDR3 loop spans 15 amino acids. The CDR3 DNA is TGTGCCAGCAGCTCACCCCAAAGGAGACTTAATGAAGCTTTCTTT. Translated, it gives CASSSPQRRLNEAFF.